This T cell receptor beta chain was identified during a study of chemoradiotherapy in HPV16-positive cancers. Notes on the study in general: Only a couple of HPV16-positive patients supplied the functional HPV-specificity definition. Better recurrence-free survival went with HPV-responsive T-cell expansion in HPV16-positive patients.

Between the trimmed V and J ends, which lost 6 bases and 3 bases, there was a span of 15 bases. CDR1 SGHAT and CDR2 FQNNGV come from the germline V gene. This CDR3 region has 14 residues. Repertoires were sampled repeatedly during chemoradiotherapy. Only in-frame clones appear in the TCRdb table, and some are missing; sequencing was by immunoSEQ multiplex PCR. The sample carries about 15,000 clones, about 90% recorded once. As to this clone: What it binds is unknown.

This clonotype was obtained from a human donor with HPV-associated anogenital cancer. The sample here was blood, taken from a patient who underwent chemoradiotherapy. The chain joins TRBV11-2 to TRBJ2-7, with a weak D call TRBD2 (7 bases). The CDR3 here is CASRALRGLYEQYF. CDR3 nucleotide sequence: TGTGCCAGCAGGGCTTTGCGGGGGCTCTACGAGCAGTACTTC.